This is a list of T cell receptor beta chains from one sample in a study of blood T cells in healthy people across ages. TCRdb ran MiXCR on the 5' RACE reads and lists one entry per CDR3 protein. The sample records hundreds of thousands of distinct CDR3 sequences, roughly 64% being singletons. The sample comprised blood. The source of these receptors is a man under 40 in good health. Both conserved end residues are part of each CDR3. Each record gives: clone size, CDR3 length, V gene, D gene, J gene, CDR3 DNA, CDR3 protein. D genes are given only for firm matches. Clone size is shown for a subset of rows, as once, few, many or a class of expanded clone.

few	15	TRBV14	NA	TRBJ2-7	TGTGCCAGCAGCCGGGGAGGACAGGTCGTCTACGAGCAGTACTTC	CASSRGGQVVYEQYF
NA	15	TRBV7-3	NA	TRBJ2-6	TGTGCCAGCAGATTTACGCCCTCTGGGGCCAACGTCCTGACTTTC	CASRFTPSGANVLTF
NA	16	TRBV5-1	NA	TRBJ2-7	TGCGCCAGCAGCTCAACCTCTGGTGGAGCAACCTACGAGCAGTACTTC	CASSSTSGGATYEQYF
NA	12	TRBV20-1	NA	TRBJ2-7	TGCAGTGCTAGAACTTATACCTACGAGCAGTACTTC	CSARTYTYEQYF
NA	15	TRBV25-1	NA	TRBJ1-1	TGTGCCAGCAGTGACGGGAAGGGAGTGAACACTGAAGCTTTCTTT	CASSDGKGVNTEAFF
NA	14	TRBV27	TRBD1	TRBJ2-7	TGTGCCAGCAGTCGTCGGACAGGTCTATACGAGCAGTACTTC	CASSRRTGLYEQYF
NA	14	TRBV20-1	TRBD2	TRBJ2-1	TGCAGTGCTAGCAGCGGGAGTGGTTATATCGAGCAGTTCTTC	CSASSGSGYIEQFF
NA	14	TRBV6-1	NA	TRBJ1-5	TGTGCCAGCGGTGGGGGATATAGCAATCAGCCCCAGCATTTT	CASGGGYSNQPQHF
few	13	TRBV7-2	NA	TRBJ1-5	TGTGCCAGCAGCTTAGAGTCGCAGACGCCCCAGCATTTT	CASSLESQTPQHF
NA	14	TRBV10-3	TRBD2	TRBJ2-7	TGTGCCATTCAGCGGGACTCCTCCTACAATGAGCAGTACTTC	CAIQRDSSYNEQYF
NA	18	TRBV20-1	NA	TRBJ2-1	TGCAGTGCTAGCGCGGAGAGCTTCAGACGGGGTATGTTGAATGAGCAGTTCTTC	CSASAESFRRGMLNEQFF
once	12	TRBV24-1	NA	TRBJ1-5	TGTGCCACCAGCGCCTCGGGTCAGCCCCAGCATTTT	CATSASGQPQHF
few	12	TRBV20-1	TRBD2	TRBJ2-1	TGCAGTGCTGGCGGGAGGGCGGATGAGCAGTTCTTC	CSAGGRADEQFF
few	13	TRBV20-1	NA	TRBJ2-7	TGCAGTGCTCCGACCACAGGGTCCTACGAGCAGTACTTC	CSAPTTGSYEQYF
NA	12	TRBV7-9	NA	TRBJ2-3	TGTGCCAGCAGTCAAATGGGAGATACGCAGTATTTT	CASSQMGDTQYF
NA	13	TRBV20-1	TRBD2	TRBJ2-4	TGCAGTGCTAGAGAGAGACCTGCGGGGGTTCAGTACTTC	CSARERPAGVQYF
NA	12	TRBV6-6	NA	TRBJ1-5	TGTGCCAGCAGTCCGACACATCAGCCCCAGCATTTT	CASSPTHQPQHF
NA	14	TRBV20-1	NA	TRBJ2-1	TGCAGTGCTAGGGGCAGGGCTCTATACAATGAGCAGTTCTTC	CSARGRALYNEQFF
few	13	TRBV2	NA	TRBJ2-6	TGTGCCAGCAGGACAGACGGGGCCAACGTCCTGACTTTC	CASRTDGANVLTF
NA	16	TRBV27	TRBD1	TRBJ2-7	TGTGCCAGCAGTTCGTCTCCCGGGACAGGGAATTACGAGCAGTACTTC	CASSSSPGTGNYEQYF
NA	14	TRBV20-1	TRBD1	TRBJ2-1	TGCAGTGCAAGAGGACAGGTGGGGTACAATGAGCAGTTCTTC	CSARGQVGYNEQFF
NA	21	TRBV20-1	TRBD1	TRBJ2-7	TGCAGTGCCCTTTCCTTTGGACAGGGGACCGTGGGGACTATCGCCTACAATGAGCAGTACTTC	CSALSFGQGTVGTIAYNEQYF
once	14	TRBV4-3	NA	TRBJ1-1	TGCGCCAGCAGCCAAGGGCCACGAGCTACTGAAGCTTTCTTT	CASSQGPRATEAFF
NA	14	TRBV28	NA	TRBJ2-7	TGTGCCAGCACGAAACAGGGTTCTTCCTACGAGCAGTACTTC	CASTKQGSSYEQYF
few	13	TRBV3-1	NA	TRBJ1-2	TGTGCCAGCAGCCAAGATTTTGGAGATGGCTACACCTTC	CASSQDFGDGYTF
NA	15	TRBV2	NA	TRBJ2-1	TGTGCCAGCAGGGTGGACGGGAGCTCCTACAATGAGCAGTTCTTC	CASRVDGSSYNEQFF
few	14	TRBV6-5	TRBD1	TRBJ2-5	TGTGCCAGCAGTCTCTCGACAGGGCAAGAGACCCAGTACTTC	CASSLSTGQETQYF
once	14	TRBV15	NA	TRBJ2-3	TGTGCCACCAGCAGAAGACAGATCACAGATACGCAGTATTTT	CATSRRQITDTQYF
NA	16	TRBV7-2	TRBD2	TRBJ2-3	TGTGCCAGCACCAACGAAGGTAGCGGGTTCACAGATACGCAGTATTTT	CASTNEGSGFTDTQYF
NA	16	TRBV9	TRBD1	TRBJ1-5	TGTGCCAGCAGCGCCGGGACAGGGGGCCCCAATCAGCCCCAGCATTTT	CASSAGTGGPNQPQHF
NA	15	TRBV3-1	TRBD1	TRBJ2-1	TGTGCCAGCACCCTAGGGAGACAGGGGGCTAATGAGCAGTTCTTC	CASTLGRQGANEQFF
NA	19	TRBV27	NA	TRBJ2-6	TGTGCCAGCAGTTTTTTATCCTCTCGGGGGAGCTCTGGGGCCAACGTCCTGACTTTC	CASSFLSSRGSSGANVLTF
NA	15	TRBV28	TRBD1	TRBJ2-7	TGTGCCAGCAGTTTCCCTGGACAGGGACGGAACGAGCAGTACTTC	CASSFPGQGRNEQYF
NA	14	TRBV7-2	NA	TRBJ2-7	TGTGCCAGCAGCGAAACGGACAGCTCCTACGAGCAGTACTTC	CASSETDSSYEQYF
many	15	TRBV28	NA	TRBJ2-6	TGTGCCAGCAGCCGAGGGGGATCTGGGGCCAACGTCCTGACTTTC	CASSRGGSGANVLTF
NA	16	TRBV10-2	TRBD2	TRBJ2-3	TGCGCCAGCAGTGAGCCCTATAGCGGGGGCACAGATACGCAGTATTTT	CASSEPYSGGTDTQYF
NA	15	TRBV27	TRBD2	TRBJ2-7	TGTACCAGCAGTTTCGGGGGGTCGTCGACCTACGAGCAGTACTTC	CTSSFGGSSTYEQYF
NA	14	TRBV11-2	NA	TRBJ1-2	TGTGCCAGCAGCTTAGGGGCGAGCAGCTATGGCTACACCTTC	CASSLGASSYGYTF
NA	18	TRBV7-6	TRBD2	TRBJ2-3	TGTGCCAGCAGCTTAGTATCTAGCGGGGGCCCTAGGGCAGATACGCAGTATTTT	CASSLVSSGGPRADTQYF
NA	15	TRBV14	NA	TRBJ2-1	TGTGCCAGCACCCAACAGCCTAGTCCCCACAATGAGCAGTTCTTC	CASTQQPSPHNEQFF
NA	17	TRBV6-2/TRBV6-3	TRBD2	TRBJ2-5	TGTGCCAGCAGAAGAGCGGGACTCAGGGACGGAGTAGGATGGAGGTACTTC	CASRRAGLRDGVGWRYF
NA	14	TRBV5-6	NA	TRBJ1-4	TGTGCCAGCACCCTGGGGGGGTGGAATGAAAAACTGTTTTTT	CASTLGGWNEKLFF
few	16	TRBV7-2	NA	TRBJ2-7	TGTGCCAGCAGCAAAGGCGGTGTCGGGCGGGACTACGAGCAGTACTTC	CASSKGGVGRDYEQYF
NA	15	TRBV7-9	NA	TRBJ2-2	TGTGCCAGCAGCTGGAGGAGGGGGAACACCGGGGAGCTGTTTTTT	CASSWRRGNTGELFF
NA	15	TRBV7-8	NA	TRBJ2-3	TGTGCCAGCAGCCCACGAACAAGCCGCACAGATACGCAGTATTTT	CASSPRTSRTDTQYF
NA	16	TRBV20-1	TRBD2	TRBJ2-1	TGCAGTGCTTCGGGGGGATTTGCGGTCTCCTACAATGAGCAGTTCTTC	CSASGGFAVSYNEQFF
NA	15	TRBV27	NA	TRBJ2-1	TGTGCCAGCAGTGGGGGAGCCTACCCGGGGAATGAGCAGTTCTTC	CASSGGAYPGNEQFF
once	14	TRBV20-1	TRBD1	TRBJ2-1	TGCAGTGCCAGCCGGGACAGCGCATACAATGAGCAGTTCTTC	CSASRDSAYNEQFF
NA	12	TRBV7-2	NA	TRBJ2-7	TGTGCCAGCTCGCGGGGGCAGTACGAGCAGTACTTC	CASSRGQYEQYF
NA	13	TRBV12-3/TRBV12-4	NA	TRBJ1-2	TGTGCCAGCAGTTCAGTTTTACGATATGGCTACACCTTC	CASSSVLRYGYTF
NA	13	TRBV20-1	TRBD2	TRBJ2-3	TGCAGCTGGGATAGCGGGTACACAGATACGCAGTATTTT	CSWDSGYTDTQYF
NA	13	TRBV12-3/TRBV12-4	NA	TRBJ1-2	TGTGCCAGCAGCGCCCCCGGTTATGTAAGCTACACCTTC	CASSAPGYVSYTF
NA	16	TRBV20-1	NA	TRBJ2-3	TGCAGTGCTAGACCAATGGACGGAACCCTCACAGATACGCAGTATTTT	CSARPMDGTLTDTQYF
NA	14	TRBV29-1	NA	TRBJ2-2	TGCAGCATTGGGTTATGGGGATCCGCCGGGGAGCTGTTTTTT	CSIGLWGSAGELFF